This T cell receptor beta chain appears in the sequencing data of a study of shared clonotypes between healthy human individuals. Study-wide findings and caveats: Naive subsets, compared against memory subsets, generally had larger estimated richness values.

Clones were read by immunoSEQ multiplex PCR, and TCRdb kept only the in-frame ones, dropping some. This repertoire shows around 2.3 million clones, about 94% found once; its top ten account for approximately 0.13%. In the case of this clone: Its specificity is unknown.

The sequencing sample was made of naive CD4+ T cells sorted from blood. Stated subset: CD45RA+ positively selected. The origin of this receptor is a man aged 18 to 30 in good health.

CDR3 in DNA: TGTGCCAGCAGCTCCGCCGGACTCACCTATAATTCACCCCTCCACTTT. Its protein product is CASSSAGLTYNSPLHF. This chain links TRBV5-5 with TRBJ1-6; D gene uncertain. V was trimmed by 3 bases and J by 2 bases, leaving 12 bases between them. The CDR3 has 16 amino acids. From germline, CDR1 is SGHKS and CDR2 YYEKEE (reference sequence).